Shown below are 25 T cell receptor beta chains from a single sample sequenced in a study of a mutant IDH1 vaccine in newly diagnosed glioma. Assay: immunoSEQ multiplex PCR; the TCRdb copy retains only in-frame clones and omits some. The data hold 30,000 to 35,000 clones, with 80% to 95% observed a single time. For these TCRs, the target antigens are not known. Specified time point: week 47, end of study. Alongside topical imiquimod, each dose of vaccine comprised 300 ug of mutant IDH1 20-mer peptide. Sequenced material: PBMCs, taken from a glioma patient whose treatment included an IDH1 peptide vaccine. These receptors originate from a woman aged 40 to 50 with glioma.

CDR3: CASSLSSRTSPYEQYF. The CDR3 DNA sequence: TGTGCCAGCAGCTTAAGTTCTCGGACTAGCCCCTACGAGCAGTACTTC. This chain links TRBV7-2 with TRBJ2-7; 8 nucleotides match TRBD2. The V segment lost 2 bases and the J segment 2 bases; nucleotides outside the gene matches: 8. Germline CDR1 reads SGHTA; CDR2 reads FQGNSA. CDR3 length equals 16 residues.

This chain uses TRBV7-9 with TRBJ1-4; 7 nucleotides agree with TRBD1. The V and J ends lost 5 bases and 8 bases, in that order; junction bases with no gene match: 11. Per the germline V gene, CDR1 is SEHNR and CDR2 is FQNEAQ (reference sequence). The CDR3 has 15 amino acids. CDR3: CASSGLTGAGEKLFF. The CDR3 DNA sequence: TGTGCCAGCAGCGGACTCACAGGGGCCGGAGAAAAACTGTTTTTT.

J is TRBJ2-7 and V is TRBV5-1; 7 bases match TRBD2. With V trimmed by 3 bases and J by 5 bases, 5 bases remained unmatched. In germline, CDR1 is SGHRS, CDR2 YFSETQ. This CDR3 contains 13 residues. CDR3 DNA: TGCGCCAGCAGCTCCCTAGGGAGGGACGAGCAGTACTTC. Its protein is CASSSLGRDEQYF.

The CDR3 loop reads CASSLQGVNPYGYTF. DNA for the CDR3: TGTGCCAGCAGTTTACAGGGGGTTAATCCCTATGGCTACACCTTC. This chain uses TRBV6-5 with TRBJ1-2; 8 positions agree with TRBD1. Germline values: CDR1 MNHEY, CDR2 SVGAGI. The V gene end was trimmed by 4 bases and the J gene end by 4 bases; junction bases not matched to a gene: 8. The CDR3 length is 15 residues.

This clone has just one count. The chain links TRBV4-3 to TRBJ1-2; no reliable D call. The V gene's germline CDR1 is LGHNA and CDR2 YSLEER. V shed 0 bases and J shed 6 bases, with 17 bases lying between them. The CDR3 has 16 amino acids. The CDR3, as DNA: TGCGCCAGCAGCCAAGATCTTACGAGCGGAGATCATGGCTACACCTTC. Its protein product is CASSQDLTSGDHGYTF.

The gene calls are TRBV7-2 and TRBJ1-2; TRBD1 aligns across 7 bases. CDR3 length: 14 residues. V trimming: 1 base; J trimming: 3 bases; junction bases outside the gene matches: 2. The germline V gene has CDR1 SGHTA and CDR2 FQGNSA. In DNA, the CDR3 is TGTGCCAGCAGCTTAGGGGACAGATACTATGGCTACACCTTC. Protein sequence: CASSLGDRYYGYTF.

The rearrangement joins TRBV29-1 to TRBJ1-4; D remains unclear. The CDR3 is 11 amino acids. Germline V gene sequence: CDR1 SQVTM, CDR2 ANQGSEA. V was shortened by 0 bases and J by 6 bases, with 2 bases between the two germline ends. CDR3 coding DNA: TGCAGCGTTGAAGAATATGAAAAACTGTTTTTT. This codes for CSVEEYEKLFF.

The chain is built from TRBV18 and TRBJ2-7; 11 nucleotides align to TRBD2. Trimming at V came to 6 bases and at J to 3 bases, leaving 4 bases not matched to a gene. Germline CDR1 reads KGHSH; CDR2 reads LQKENI. The CDR3 length is 14 residues. CDR3 DNA sequence: TGTGCCAGCTCGCCCACTAGCGGGAGCTACGAGCAGTACTTC. Translation gives CASSPTSGSYEQYF.

This chain links TRBV6-5 with TRBJ2-7, with TRBD2 matching over 7 bases. V was clipped by 2 bases and J by 4 bases; unmatched bases: 5. Germline assignment: CDR1 MNHEY and CDR2 SVGAGI. The CDR3 loop spans 14 amino acids. CDR3 DNA sequence: TGTGCCAGCAGTTACGGTAGCGGGCGTTACGAGCAGTACTTC. It yields the protein CASSYGSGRYEQYF.

V is TRBV7-2 and J is TRBJ1-3; D is perhaps TRBD1 (5 bases). CDR1 is SGHTA, CDR2 FQGNSA, per germline. With 6 bases removed from V and 3 bases from J, the gap between germline ends came to 12 bases. The CDR3 covers 14 residues. CDR3 sequence: CASSAVGGGNTIYF. CDR3 in DNA: TGTGCCAGCAGTGCAGTCGGGGGTGGAAACACCATATATTTT.

The chain employs TRBV6-6 and TRBJ1-2; 8 nucleotides agree with TRBD1. Per germline, CDR1 MNHNY and CDR2 SVGAGI (reference sequence). The V and J ends lost 6 bases and 4 bases, in that order; junction bases with no gene match: 7. The CDR3 is 14 residues long. The CDR3 sequence: CASSHGTGVYGYTF. Written as DNA, the CDR3 is TGTGCCAGCAGCCACGGGACAGGTGTCTATGGCTACACCTTC.

The V call is TRBV4-1, the J call TRBJ2-2; D is possibly TRBD2 (5 bases). Germline CDR1 reads MGHRA; CDR2 reads YSYEKL. V dropped 2 bases and J dropped 4 bases, with 23 bases sitting between them. This CDR3 region has 19 residues. CDR3 nucleotide sequence: TGCGCCAGCAGCCAACCATTAAACCAGCGGAGGAGAGGCACCGGGGAGCTGTTTTTT. Its protein product is CASSQPLNQRRRGTGELFF.

The gene calls are TRBV15 and TRBJ2-1, with D hard to call. This CDR3 is 13 amino acids long. V lost 0 bases and J lost 11, with 11 bases in between. Germline CDR1 reads LNHNV; CDR2 reads YYDKDF (reference sequence). Here the CDR3 reads CATSRDLDPKQFF. The CDR3 coding sequence is TGTGCCACCAGCAGAGATTTGGACCCCAAGCAGTTCTTC.

V is TRBV15 and J is TRBJ2-3, with D perhaps matching TRBD2 (6 bases). The germline V gene has CDR1 LNHNV and CDR2 YYDKDF (reference sequence). CDR3 length equals 13 residues. V was cut by 6 bases and J by 1 base, with 8 bases left in between. The CDR3 reads CATSTGGTDTQYF. The CDR3 DNA sequence: TGTGCCACCAGTACGGGGGGCACAGATACGCAGTATTTT.

The rearrangement uses TRBV6-1 and TRBJ1-2; no reliable D call. In germline, CDR1 is MNHNS, CDR2 SASEGT. There are 16 residues in the CDR3. Trimming removed 4 bases from V and 4 bases from J, with 19 bases in between. For the CDR3, the DNA is TGTGCCAGCAGTGCCTCCATTCGAGGGATCGGCTATGGCTACACCTTC. It codes for CASSASIRGIGYGYTF.

The chain is built from TRBV5-6 and TRBJ1-1; D unresolved. Germline V gives CDR1 SGHDT, CDR2 YYEEEE. V lost 2 bases, J lost 7 bases, and 12 bases lay in between. The CDR3 length is 13 residues. For the CDR3, the DNA is TGTGCCAGCAGCTTCGGCAGTAAGGGTGAAGCTTTCTTT. This translates into CASSFGSKGEAFF.

The genes are TRBV14 and TRBJ1-1; TRBD1 aligns across 8 bases. Germline V lookup: CDR1 SGHDN, CDR2 FVKESK. Losses at the gene ends were 2 bases for V and 10 bases for J; bases not matched to a gene: 6. This CDR3 has 13 amino acids. DNA of the CDR3: TGTGCCAGCAGCCAAACGGGACAGGCGGCAGCTTTCTTT. Translating gives CASSQTGQAAAFF.

The chain uses TRBV18 and TRBJ1-2; the match to TRBD1 covers 9 bases. Losses at the gene ends were 3 bases for V and 4 bases for J; bases not matched to a gene: 9. This CDR3 has 16 residues. Germline V gene lookup returns CDR1 KGHSH and CDR2 LQKENI. The chain's CDR3 is CASSPAGQGEGYGYTF. CDR3 DNA sequence: TGTGCCAGCTCACCCGCGGGACAGGGTGAGGGCTATGGCTACACCTTC.

J is TRBJ2-7 and V is TRBV5-1; TRBD2 aligns across 10 bases. The germline gives CDR1 SGHRS, CDR2 YFSETQ. V dropped 0 bases and J dropped 3; count of bases not matched to a gene: 6. The CDR3 has 16 amino acids. CDR3 amino acids: CASSLAPGTSVYEQYF. Written as DNA, the CDR3 is TGCGCCAGCAGCTTGGCCCCTGGGACTAGCGTCTACGAGCAGTACTTC.

The chain combines TRBV4-2 with TRBJ1-1; D remains unclear. This CDR3 has 18 amino acids. Germline loops: CDR1 LGHNA, CDR2 YNFKEQ. Trimming removed 0 bases from V and 3 bases from J, with 20 bases in between. As DNA, the CDR3 is TGTGCCAGCAGCCAAGATTGGGTAGGGTTGGGGTCCGACACTGAAGCTTTCTTT. Its translation is CASSQDWVGLGSDTEAFF.

V usage is TRBV5-1 and J usage is TRBJ1-1; no firm D call. From germline, CDR1 is SGHRS and CDR2 YFSETQ. V was cut by 3 bases and J by 14 bases, with 20 bases left in between. CDR3 length equals 13 residues. The CDR3 region has the DNA TGCGCCAGCAGCTCACGACAAACGGCTCAGGTGTTCTTT. It specifies CASSSRQTAQVFF.

The chain is built from TRBV19 and TRBJ2-1; TRBD2 might be the D (6 bases). The CDR3 covers 13 residues. The germline V gene encodes CDR1 LNHDA and CDR2 SQIVND (reference sequence). The V end lost 5 bases, the J end lost 4 bases, and 9 bases lay between the germline ends. The DNA for the CDR3 is TGTGCCAGTAGTGTGGGACTTTACAATGAGCAGTTCTTC. Translated, it gives CASSVGLYNEQFF.

The rearrangement uses TRBV5-6 and TRBJ1-4, with D possibly being TRBD1 (6 bases). The V gene's germline CDR1 is SGHDT and CDR2 YYEEEE. The CDR3 has 15 residues. Trimming took off 0 bases at V and 8 bases at J, with 14 bases between the two ends. The CDR3 nucleotides read TGTGCCAGCAGCTTGGTCGGACAGCGTGGAGAAAAACTGTTTTTT. Translation: CASSLVGQRGEKLFF.

The chain uses TRBV2 and TRBJ1-2, with a weak D call TRBD1 (6 bases). V was cut by 6 bases and J by 4 bases, with 12 bases left in between. The germline V gene encodes CDR1 SNHLY and CDR2 FYNNEI. CDR3 length: 13 residues. The CDR3 loop is CASSDRSLYGYTF. The CDR3 DNA sequence: TGTGCCAGCAGCGACAGGTCTCTCTATGGCTACACCTTC.

The V gene is TRBV5-4, the J gene TRBJ2-2, with TRBD2 identical over 10 bases. CDR3 length equals 18 residues. Trimming at V came to 0 bases and at J to 7 bases, leaving 12 bases not matched to a gene. Germline CDR1 reads SGHNT; CDR2 reads YYREEE (reference sequence). CDR3 loop: CASSLVKLAGTGGGELFF. Here the CDR3 DNA reads TGTGCCAGCAGCTTGGTTAAACTAGCGGGGACCGGAGGCGGGGAGCTGTTTTTT.